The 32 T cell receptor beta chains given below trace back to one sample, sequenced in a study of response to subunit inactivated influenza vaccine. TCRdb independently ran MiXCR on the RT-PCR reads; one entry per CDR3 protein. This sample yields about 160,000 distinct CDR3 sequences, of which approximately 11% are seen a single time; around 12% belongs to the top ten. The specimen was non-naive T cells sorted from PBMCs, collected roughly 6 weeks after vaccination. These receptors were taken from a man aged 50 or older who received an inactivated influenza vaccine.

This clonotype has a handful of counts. The CDR3 is CATSRGYRGNGDTQYF. The CDR3 bases are TGTGCCACCAGCAGAGGATACAGGGGGAACGGAGATACGCAGTATTTT. V gene TRBV15 combines with J gene TRBJ2-3; the match to TRBD1 covers 8 bases. The germline V gene has CDR1 LNHNV and CDR2 YYDKDF (reference sequence). The CDR3 has 16 amino acids. Trimming took 1 base from V and 5 from J; bases not matched to a gene: 8.

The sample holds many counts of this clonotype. CDR3 bases: TGTGCCACCAGCAGAGATATAACGGTGAACACTGAAGCTTTCTTT. Its protein is CATSRDITVNTEAFF. The chain joins TRBV15 to TRBJ1-1; no definite D call. The CDR3 has 15 residues. V lost 0 bases to trimming and J lost 0 bases, with 8 bases between them. The germline V gene encodes CDR1 LNHNV and CDR2 YYDKDF (reference sequence).

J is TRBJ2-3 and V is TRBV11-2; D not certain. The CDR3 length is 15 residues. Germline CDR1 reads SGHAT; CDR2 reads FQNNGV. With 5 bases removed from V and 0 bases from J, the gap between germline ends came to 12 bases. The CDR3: CASSARYTSTDTQYF. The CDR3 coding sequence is TGTGCCAGCAGCGCCCGATATACTAGCACAGATACGCAGTATTTT.

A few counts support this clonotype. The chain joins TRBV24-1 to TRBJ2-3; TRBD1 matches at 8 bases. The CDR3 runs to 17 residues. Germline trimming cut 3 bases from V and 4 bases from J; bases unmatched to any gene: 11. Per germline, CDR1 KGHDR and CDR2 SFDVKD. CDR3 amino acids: CATSDRSWTGHPDTQYF. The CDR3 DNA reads TGTGCCACCAGTGATCGGTCGTGGACAGGGCATCCAGATACGCAGTATTTT.

The CDR3, as DNA: TGTGCCAGCAGTGAAGGCCCTAGCGGGATGGAGACCCAGTACTTC. This sequence encodes CASSEGPSGMETQYF. The chain links TRBV2 to TRBJ2-5, with 9 positions matching TRBD2. Germline CDR1 and CDR2: SNHLY and FYNNEI. The V gene end was trimmed by 1 base and the J gene end by 5 bases; junction bases not matched to a gene: 5. The CDR3 sequence is 15 residues long.

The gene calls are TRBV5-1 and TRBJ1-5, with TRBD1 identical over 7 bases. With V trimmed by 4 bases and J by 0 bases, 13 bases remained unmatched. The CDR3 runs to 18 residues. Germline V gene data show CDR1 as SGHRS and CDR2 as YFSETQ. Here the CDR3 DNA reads TGCGCCAGCAGCGTCGACACAGGGGTCCCTTATAGCAATCAGCCCCAGCATTTT. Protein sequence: CASSVDTGVPYSNQPQHF.

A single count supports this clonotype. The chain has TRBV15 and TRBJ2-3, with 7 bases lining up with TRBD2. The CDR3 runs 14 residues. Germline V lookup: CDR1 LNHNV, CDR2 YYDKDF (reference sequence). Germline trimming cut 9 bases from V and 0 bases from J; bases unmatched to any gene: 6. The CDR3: CATGGVHSTDTQYF. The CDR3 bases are TGTGCCACTGGGGGGGTCCACAGCACAGATACGCAGTATTTT.

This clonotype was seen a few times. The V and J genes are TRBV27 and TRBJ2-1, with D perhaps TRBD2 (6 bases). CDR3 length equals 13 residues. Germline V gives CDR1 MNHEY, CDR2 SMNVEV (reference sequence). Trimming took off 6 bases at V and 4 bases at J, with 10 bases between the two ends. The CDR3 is CASRGDFYNEQFF. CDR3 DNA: TGTGCCAGCAGGGGGGACTTTTACAATGAGCAGTTCTTC.

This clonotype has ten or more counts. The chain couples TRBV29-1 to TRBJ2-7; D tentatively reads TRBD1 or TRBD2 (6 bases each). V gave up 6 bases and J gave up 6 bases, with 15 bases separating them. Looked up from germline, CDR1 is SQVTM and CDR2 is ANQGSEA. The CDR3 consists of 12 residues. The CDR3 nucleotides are TGCAGCGTCAAGGGGGGCTACGGCGAGCAGTACTTC. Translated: CSVKGGYGEQYF.

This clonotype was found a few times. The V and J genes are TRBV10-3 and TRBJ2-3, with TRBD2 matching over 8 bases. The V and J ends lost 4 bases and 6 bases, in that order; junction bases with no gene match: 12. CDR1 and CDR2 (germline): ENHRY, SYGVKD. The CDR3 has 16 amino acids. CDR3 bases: TGTGCCATCAGTGCGGTGGCGAGCGGGAGTTCGGATACGCAGTATTTT. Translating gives CAISAVASGSSDTQYF.

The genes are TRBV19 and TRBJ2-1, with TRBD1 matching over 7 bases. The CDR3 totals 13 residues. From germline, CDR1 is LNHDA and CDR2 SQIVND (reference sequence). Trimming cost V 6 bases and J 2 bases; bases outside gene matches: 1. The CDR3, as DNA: TGTGCCAGTAGGAGGGGGCCCTACAATGAGCAGTTCTTC. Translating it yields CASRRGPYNEQFF.

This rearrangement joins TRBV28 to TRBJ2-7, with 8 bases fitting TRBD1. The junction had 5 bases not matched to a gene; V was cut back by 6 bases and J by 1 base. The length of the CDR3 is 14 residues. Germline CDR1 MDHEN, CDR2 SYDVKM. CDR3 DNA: TGTGCCAGCAGGACCGACAGGGGATCCTACGAGCAGTACTTC. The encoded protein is CASRTDRGSYEQYF.

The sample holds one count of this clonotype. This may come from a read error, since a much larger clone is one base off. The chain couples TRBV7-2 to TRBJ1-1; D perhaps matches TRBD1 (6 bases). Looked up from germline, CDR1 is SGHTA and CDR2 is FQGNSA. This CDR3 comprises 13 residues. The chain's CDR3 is CACRVTGNTEAFF. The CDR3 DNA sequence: TGTGCCTGCAGAGTGACAGGGAACACTGAAGCTTTCTTT.

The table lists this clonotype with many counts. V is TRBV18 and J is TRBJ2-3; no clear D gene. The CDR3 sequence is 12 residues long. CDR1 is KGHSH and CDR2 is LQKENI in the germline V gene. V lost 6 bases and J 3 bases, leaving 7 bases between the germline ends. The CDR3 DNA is TGTGCCAGCTCTACCGGGACAGATACGCAGTATTTT. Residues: CASSTGTDTQYF.

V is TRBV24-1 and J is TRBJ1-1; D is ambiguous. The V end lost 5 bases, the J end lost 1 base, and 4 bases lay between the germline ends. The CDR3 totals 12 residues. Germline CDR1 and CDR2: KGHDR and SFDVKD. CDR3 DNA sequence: TGTGCCACCAGTGGGCAGAACACTGAAGCTTTCTTT. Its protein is CATSGQNTEAFF.

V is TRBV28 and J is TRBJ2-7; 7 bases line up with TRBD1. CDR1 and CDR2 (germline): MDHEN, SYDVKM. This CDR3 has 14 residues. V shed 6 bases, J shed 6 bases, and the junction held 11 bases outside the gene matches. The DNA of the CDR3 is TGTGCCAGCAGCCCTCTGACAGGGATGTCCGAGCAGTACTTC. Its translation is CASSPLTGMSEQYF.

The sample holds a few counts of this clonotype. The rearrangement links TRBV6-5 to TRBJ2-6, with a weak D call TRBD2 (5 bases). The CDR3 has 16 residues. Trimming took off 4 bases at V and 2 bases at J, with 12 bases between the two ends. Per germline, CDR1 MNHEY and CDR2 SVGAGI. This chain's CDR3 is CASSLSGLAGANVLTF. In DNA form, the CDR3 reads TGTGCCAGCAGTTTATCGGGGTTAGCTGGGGCCAACGTCCTGACTTTC.

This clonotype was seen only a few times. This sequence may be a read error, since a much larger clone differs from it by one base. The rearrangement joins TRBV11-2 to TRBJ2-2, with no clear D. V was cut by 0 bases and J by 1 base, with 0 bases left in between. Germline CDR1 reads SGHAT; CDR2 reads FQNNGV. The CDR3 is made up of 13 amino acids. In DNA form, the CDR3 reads TGTGCCAGCAGCTTAGAGAACACCGGGGAGCTGTTTTTT. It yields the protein CASSLENTGELFF.

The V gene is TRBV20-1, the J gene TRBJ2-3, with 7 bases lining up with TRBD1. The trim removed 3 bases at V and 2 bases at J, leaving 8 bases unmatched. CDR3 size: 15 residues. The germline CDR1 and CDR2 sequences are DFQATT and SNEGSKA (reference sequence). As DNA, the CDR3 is TGCAGTGCTAGGATGCACAGGGGATTCACAGATACGCAGTATTTT. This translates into CSARMHRGFTDTQYF.

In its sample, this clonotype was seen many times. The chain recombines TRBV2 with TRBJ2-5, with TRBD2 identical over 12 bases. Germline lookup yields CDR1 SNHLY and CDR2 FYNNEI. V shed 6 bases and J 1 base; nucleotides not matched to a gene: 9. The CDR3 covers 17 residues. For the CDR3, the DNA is TGTGCCAGCAGCGGACTAGCGGGACGAGCAACCCAAGAGACCCAGTACTTC. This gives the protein CASSGLAGRATQETQYF.

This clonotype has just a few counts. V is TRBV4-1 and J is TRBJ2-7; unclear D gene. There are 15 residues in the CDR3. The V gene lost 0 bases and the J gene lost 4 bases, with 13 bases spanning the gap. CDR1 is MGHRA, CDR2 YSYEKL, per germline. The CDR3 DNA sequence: TGCGCCAGCAGCCAAGATACCCGGGTTCGGTACGAGCAGTACTTC. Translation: CASSQDTRVRYEQYF.

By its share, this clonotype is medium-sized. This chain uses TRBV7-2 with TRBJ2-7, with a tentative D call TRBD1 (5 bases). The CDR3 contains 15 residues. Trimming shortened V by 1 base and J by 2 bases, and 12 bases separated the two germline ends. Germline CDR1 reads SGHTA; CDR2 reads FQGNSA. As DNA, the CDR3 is TGTGCCAGCAGCTTAGGAGATTGGGGCGCCTACGAGCAGTACTTC. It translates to CASSLGDWGAYEQYF.

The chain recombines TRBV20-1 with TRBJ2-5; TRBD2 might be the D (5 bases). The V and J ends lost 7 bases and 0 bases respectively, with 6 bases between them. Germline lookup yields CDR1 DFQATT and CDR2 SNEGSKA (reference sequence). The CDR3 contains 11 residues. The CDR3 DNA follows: TGCAGTGAGAGGGACCAAGAGACCCAGTACTTC. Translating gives CSERDQETQYF.

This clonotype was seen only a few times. The CDR3 loop reads CSAGQGLILDEQFF. CDR3 nucleotide sequence: TGCAGTGCTGGACAGGGGTTAATCTTGGATGAGCAGTTCTTC. This chain connects TRBV20-1 to TRBJ2-1; TRBD1 matches 9 bases. The CDR3 is 14 residues long. Germline V gene lookup returns CDR1 DFQATT and CDR2 SNEGSKA (reference sequence). V was pared by 5 bases and J by 8 bases, with 10 bases of the junction left unmatched.

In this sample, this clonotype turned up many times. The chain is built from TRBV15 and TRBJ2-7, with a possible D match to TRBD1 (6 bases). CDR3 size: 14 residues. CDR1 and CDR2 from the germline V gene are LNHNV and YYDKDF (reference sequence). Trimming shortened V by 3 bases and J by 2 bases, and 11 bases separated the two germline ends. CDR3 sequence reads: CATSSQQGPYEQYF. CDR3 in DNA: TGTGCCACCAGCAGCCAACAGGGTCCCTACGAGCAGTACTTC.

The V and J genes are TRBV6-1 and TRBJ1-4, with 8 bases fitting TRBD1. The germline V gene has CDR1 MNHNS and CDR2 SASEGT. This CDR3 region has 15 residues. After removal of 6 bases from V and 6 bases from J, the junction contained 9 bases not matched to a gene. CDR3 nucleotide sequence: TGTGCCAGCAGACCTCGGACAGGGTTGTATGAAAAACTGTTTTTT. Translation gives CASRPRTGLYEKLFF.

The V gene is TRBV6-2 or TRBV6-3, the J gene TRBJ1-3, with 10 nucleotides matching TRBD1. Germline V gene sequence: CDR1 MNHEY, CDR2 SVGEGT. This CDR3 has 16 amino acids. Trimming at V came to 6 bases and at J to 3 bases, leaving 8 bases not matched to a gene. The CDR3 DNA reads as TGTGCCAGCAGACCCCGGGACAGGGGAAGTGGAAACACCATATATTTT. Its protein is CASRPRDRGSGNTIYF.

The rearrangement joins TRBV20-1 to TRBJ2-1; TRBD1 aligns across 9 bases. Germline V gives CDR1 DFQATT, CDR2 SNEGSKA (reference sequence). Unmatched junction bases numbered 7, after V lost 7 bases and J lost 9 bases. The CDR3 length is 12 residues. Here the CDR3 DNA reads TGCAGTGTCGGACAGGGGAGTCGTGAGCAGTTCTTC. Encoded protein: CSVGQGSREQFF.

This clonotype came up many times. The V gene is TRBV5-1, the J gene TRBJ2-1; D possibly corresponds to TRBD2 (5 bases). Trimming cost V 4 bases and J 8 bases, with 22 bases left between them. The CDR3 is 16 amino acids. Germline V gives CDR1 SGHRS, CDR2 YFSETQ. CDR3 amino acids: CASSRPILDSRDEQFF. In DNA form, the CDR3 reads TGCGCCAGCAGCCGCCCTATCCTGGACTCTAGGGATGAGCAGTTCTTC.

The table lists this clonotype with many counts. This chain's CDR3 is CASSSEKTRFSTDTQYF. In DNA, the CDR3 is TGTGCCAGCAGTTCCGAAAAAACACGATTTAGCACAGATACGCAGTATTTT. The chain recombines TRBV12-3 or TRBV12-4 with TRBJ2-3, with unresolved D. V was cut by 4 bases and J by 0 bases, with 17 bases left in between. This CDR3 comprises 17 residues.

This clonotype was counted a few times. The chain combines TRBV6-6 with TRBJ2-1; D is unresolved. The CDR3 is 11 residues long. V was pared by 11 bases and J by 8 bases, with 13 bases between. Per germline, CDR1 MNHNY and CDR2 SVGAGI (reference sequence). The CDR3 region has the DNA TGTGCCTCCCAAGCCCGGTATGAGCAGTTCTTC. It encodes CASQARYEQFF.

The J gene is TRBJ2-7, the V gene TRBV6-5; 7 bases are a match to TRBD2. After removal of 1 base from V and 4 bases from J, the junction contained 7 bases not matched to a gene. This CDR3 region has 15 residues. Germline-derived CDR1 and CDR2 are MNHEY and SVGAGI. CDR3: CASSYFAGRSYEQYF. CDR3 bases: TGTGCCAGCAGTTACTTCGCCGGGAGGTCGTACGAGCAGTACTTC.